This passage covers 21 T cell receptor beta chains from one sample sequenced in a study of sequential checkpoint blockade in melanoma. Some clones are missing from TCRdb's copy, which holds only in-frame ones; the method was immunoSEQ multiplex PCR. There are roughly 20,000 clones in the sample; roughly 28% occur only once, and roughly 6.8% lies in the top ten. Treatment here: randomized to nivolumab then ipilimumab (arm A) or the reverse (arm B). The material was tumor tissue (inferred from file names), obtained from a patient given nivolumab and ipilimumab in sequence. These receptors were obtained from a human donor with melanoma.

This clone was counted at least ten times. The chain couples TRBV7-2 to TRBJ2-1, with 9 bases that match TRBD2. This CDR3 comprises 21 residues. V dropped 0 bases and J dropped 0; count of bases not matched to a gene: 15. Germline V CDR1 and CDR2: SGHTA, FQGNSA. CDR3 sequence (DNA): TGTGCCAGCAGCTTAGCATCGGTAGGGGGTAGCGGGGGAGACTCCTACAATGAGCAGTTCTTC. This gives the protein CASSLASVGGSGGDSYNEQFF.

The chain links TRBV6-8 to TRBJ2-7, with D possibly called TRBD1 or TRBD2 (5 bases each). Trimming took off 2 bases at V and 3 bases at J, with 17 bases between the two ends. CDR1 MNHGY and CDR2 SAAAGT come from the germline V gene. The CDR3 contains 16 residues. CDR3 sequence (DNA): TGTGCCAGCAGTTACCCCCCCGGGGCCGCCAACTACGAGCAGTACTTC. Protein product: CASSYPPGAANYEQYF.

This clone was counted at least ten times. The rearrangement uses TRBV5-1 and TRBJ2-1, with TRBD2 identical over 8 bases. Trimming took 4 bases from V and 2 from J; bases not matched to a gene: 8. Germline V CDR1 and CDR2: SGHRS, YFSETQ. This CDR3 comprises 16 residues. The chain's CDR3 is CASSPHGGVAYNEQFF. DNA of the CDR3: TGCGCCAGCAGCCCCCACGGGGGGGTCGCCTACAATGAGCAGTTCTTC.

This clone has just a few counts. The gene calls are TRBV11-3 and TRBJ1-5; D is unclear. V was cut by 1 base and J by 0 bases, with 7 bases left in between. CDR1 and CDR2 from the germline V gene are SGHNT and YENEEA. The length of the CDR3 is 15 residues. CDR3 nucleotide sequence: TGTGCCAGCAGCTTAGGGGCCCTTAGCAATCAGCCCCAGCATTTT. Its translation is CASSLGALSNQPQHF.

J is TRBJ2-5 and V is TRBV11-3; 11 nucleotides align to TRBD1. J was trimmed by 0 bases and V by 5 bases; bases with no gene match: 5. Looked up from germline, CDR1 is SGHNT and CDR2 is YENEEA. The CDR3 is 16 amino acids. The CDR3 is CASSPGQGANQETQYF. The CDR3 DNA reads as TGTGCCAGCAGCCCAGGACAGGGGGCAAACCAAGAGACCCAGTACTTC.

V is TRBV6-8 and J is TRBJ1-2; no clear D. Germline lookup yields CDR1 MNHGY and CDR2 SAAAGT. The CDR3 contains 15 residues. Trimming cost V 0 bases and J 7 bases, with 15 bases left between them. CDR3: CASSYSNSWEGGYTF. CDR3 nucleotide sequence: TGTGCCAGCAGTTACTCGAACAGTTGGGAGGGTGGCTACACCTTC.

This rearrangement joins TRBV18 to TRBJ2-2; maybe TRBD2 (6 bases). The ends were cut back, 5 bases at V and 9 bases at J, with 19 bases in the middle. Germline loops: CDR1 KGHSH, CDR2 LQKENI. CDR3 size: 15 residues. The CDR3 is CASSETLAEHRELFF. The CDR3 DNA reads as TGTGCCAGCTCAGAAACACTAGCAGAACACCGGGAGCTGTTTTTT.

The chain carries TRBV5-1 and TRBJ2-2; D is tentatively TRBD1 or TRBD2 (5 bases each). V gave up 2 bases and J gave up 2 bases, with 13 bases separating them. CDR3 length: 16 amino acids. From germline, CDR1 is SGHRS and CDR2 YFSETQ. As DNA, the CDR3 is TGCGCCAGCAGCTTCCGGAGGCAGGGTAACACCGGGGAGCTGTTTTTT. This gives the protein CASSFRRQGNTGELFF. The variable domain in full, with the rest retrieved from reference TRBV5-1 and TRBJ2-2, is KAGVTQTPRYLIKTRGQQVTLSCSPISGHRSVSWYQQTPGQGLQFLFEYFSETQRNKGNFPGRFSGRQFSNSRSEMNVSTLELGDSALYLCASSFRRQGNTGELFFGEGSRLTVL.

In this sample, this clone is medium-sized (0.01 to 0.1%). The CDR3 sequence is CASSLRQGSTDTQYF. Written as DNA, the CDR3 is TGTGCCAGCAGCTTGCGACAGGGATCGACAGATACGCAGTATTTT. The chain links TRBV11-3 to TRBJ2-3; 7 bases fit TRBD1. The J segment lost 3 bases and the V segment lost 3 bases, leaving 6 bases of the junction unmatched. Per the germline V gene, CDR1 is SGHNT and CDR2 is YENEEA. CDR3 length: 15 amino acids.

CDR3 amino acids: CASSRTGNQPQHF. The CDR3 DNA reads TGTGCCAGCAGCCGGACAGGCAATCAGCCCCAGCATTTT. V is TRBV7-8 and J is TRBJ1-5; possibly TRBD1 for D (6 bases). CDR1 is SGHVS, CDR2 FQNEAQ, per germline. The CDR3 totals 13 residues. V gave up 5 bases and J gave up 2 bases, with 7 bases separating them.

A few counts support this clone. The chain carries TRBV6-8 and TRBJ1-6, with D possibly matching TRBD1 (6 bases). The length of the CDR3 is 15 residues. The germline CDR1 and CDR2 sequences are MNHGY and SAAAGT. Trimming took 2 bases from V and 7 from J, leaving 12 bases between them. The CDR3 loop is CASSYAGTINSPLHF. CDR3 bases: TGTGCCAGCAGTTACGCCGGGACAATAAATTCACCCCTCCACTTT.

The chain couples TRBV19 to TRBJ2-7, with TRBD2 matching over 8 bases. CDR1 is LNHDA, CDR2 SQIVND, per germline (reference sequence). Trimming took 5 bases from V and 2 from J; bases not matched to a gene: 5. There are 14 residues in the CDR3. CDR3 in amino acids: CASSLGSGTYEQYF. The DNA for the CDR3 is TGTGCCAGTAGTTTGGGTAGCGGGACCTACGAGCAGTACTTC.

This sequence joins TRBV7-6 and TRBJ2-1; 10 nucleotides line up with TRBD2. The CDR3 extends over 15 amino acids. The V gene end was trimmed by 3 bases and the J gene end by 6 bases; junction bases not matched to a gene: 5. Germline values: CDR1 SGHVS, CDR2 FNYEAQ. CDR3 protein: CASSFSGGPVNEQFF. CDR3 sequence (DNA): TGTGCCAGCAGCTTTAGCGGGGGGCCGGTCAATGAGCAGTTCTTC.

The V call is TRBV6-8, the J call TRBJ1-3, with 7 bases that match TRBD1. Germline trimming cut 0 bases from V and 2 bases from J; bases unmatched to any gene: 4. The CDR3 is 16 amino acids. The germline V gene has CDR1 MNHGY and CDR2 SAAAGT. The CDR3 is CASSYSGQTAGNTIYF. The CDR3 DNA follows: TGTGCCAGCAGTTACTCGGGACAGACTGCTGGAAACACCATATATTTT.

The table lists this clone with a few counts. The read halts 1 residue ahead of the CDR3 end, with the missing end drawn from the germline J gene. The chain links TRBV10-3 to TRBJ2-1; TRBD2 is a possible D gene (5 bases). This CDR3 is built from 15 residues. Trimming stripped 0 bases from V and 5 bases from J, with 11 bases between. The germline CDR1 and CDR2 sequences are ENHRY and SYGVKD. CDR3: CAISESSERHNEQFF. Incomplete CDR3 DNA: TGTGCCATCAGTGAGTCGTCCGAGCGGCACAATGAGCAGTTC.

V usage is TRBV14 and J usage is TRBJ1-2; D is ambiguous. The CDR3 length is 13 residues. CDR1 is SGHDN, CDR2 FVKESK, per germline. The V end was cut by 4 bases, the J end by 4 bases, with 10 bases between. CDR3: CASSPNVPYGYTF. CDR3 coding DNA: TGTGCCAGCAGCCCGAACGTTCCCTATGGCTACACCTTC.

This clone was counted only a few times. The chain links TRBV11-3 to TRBJ1-3, with D tentatively TRBD1 (5 bases). The germline V and J ends were trimmed by 5 bases and 0 bases, with 14 bases remaining between them. The CDR3 is made up of 16 amino acids. The germline CDR1 and CDR2 sequences are SGHNT and YENEEA. The CDR3 spells CASSPSLGVSGNTIYF. DNA of the CDR3: TGTGCCAGCAGCCCCTCGCTGGGGGTCTCTGGAAACACCATATATTTT.

This clone was seen more than once but under ten times. The chain has TRBV15 and TRBJ1-2; D is possibly TRBD1 (6 bases). Trimming stripped 9 bases from V and 2 bases from J, with 19 bases between. CDR1 LNHNV and CDR2 YYDKDF come from the germline V gene (reference sequence). The CDR3 runs to 15 residues. DNA for the CDR3: TGTGCCACGGGAGAAGAGGACAGTGCCAACTATGGCTACACCTTC. This sequence encodes CATGEEDSANYGYTF.

This clone occurred once. The chain recombines TRBV19 with TRBJ2-3; no firm D call. V dropped 10 bases and J dropped 2 bases, with 16 bases sitting between them. The CDR3 loop spans 14 amino acids. Looked up from germline, CDR1 is LNHDA and CDR2 is SQIVND (reference sequence). This CDR3 is CATSFAPDTDTQYF. The CDR3, as DNA: TGTGCCACCTCCTTTGCCCCTGACACAGATACGCAGTATTTT. The full variable domain, rest sourced from reference TRBV19 and TRBJ2-3, is DGGITQSPKYLFRKEGQNVTLSCEQNLNHDAMYWYRQDPGQGLRLIYYSQIVNDFQKGDIAEGYSVSREKKESFPLTVTSAQKNPTAFYLCATSFAPDTDTQYFGPGTRLTVL.

The chain is built from TRBV6-8 and TRBJ1-2; TRBD1 matches at 7 bases. CDR3 size: 17 residues. The V gene's germline CDR1 is MNHGY and CDR2 SAAAGT. V lost 7 bases, J lost 4 bases, and 18 bases stayed unmatched. In DNA form, the CDR3 reads TGTGCCAGCACTCGAGGTGGGGCAGGGGGTTATCTCTATGGCTACACCTTC. Its translation is CASTRGGAGGYLYGYTF.

This clone appeared a few times. The chain carries TRBV19 and TRBJ1-2, with a tentative D call TRBD1 (5 bases). Germline values: CDR1 LNHDA, CDR2 SQIVND (reference sequence). Trimming pared 2 bases from V and 6 bases from J, leaving 19 bases between. There are 16 residues in the CDR3. The CDR3 coding sequence is TGTGCCAGTAGTATATCGGGGACGGTTTTGAGGGATGGCTACACCTTC. This gives the protein CASSISGTVLRDGYTF. The full variable domain, its missing parts supplied by reference TRBV19 and TRBJ1-2, is DGGITQSPKYLFRKEGQNVTLSCEQNLNHDAMYWYRQDPGQGLRLIYYSQIVNDFQKGDIAEGYSVSREKKESFPLTVTSAQKNPTAFYLCASSISGTVLRDGYTFGSGTRLTVV.